This T cell receptor beta chain was identified during a study of CD8 T cells in Susac syndrome. Notes on the study in general: The study's TCR sequencing and HLA analysis drew on a certain number of individuals. That number was acknowledged as relatively small.

Recently defined diagnostic criteria for definite or probable disease were fulfilled by Susac syndrome patients. A note on this clonotype: Its antigen is unidentified.

The V end lost 1 base, the J end lost 1 base, and 4 bases lay between the germline ends. Germline-derived CDR1 and CDR2 are SEHNR and FQNEAQ (reference sequence). The CDR3 runs 13 residues. RNA amounts of 0.5 to 1 ug underwent reverse transcription with random hexamers. Amplification of TCR beta CDR3 by immunoSEQ multiplex PCR spanned 54 Vbeta and 13 Jbeta. TCRdb re-analysed the immunoSEQ multiplex PCR reads in MiXCR, keeping a single row per CDR3 protein. Of about 130,000 distinct CDR3 sequences listed, approximately 95% are singletons. The specimen sequenced was CD8+ T cells from PBMCs. The rearrangement uses TRBV7-9 and TRBJ1-1; no clear D gene. The receptor was derived from a human donor with Susac syndrome. CDR3 sequence: CASSLVRNTEAFF. The CDR3 region has the DNA TGTGCCAGCAGCTTAGTTCGGAACACTGAAGCTTTCTTT.